The clone carrying this T cell receptor beta chain was seen repeatedly, ten times or more. Donation came from healthy Caucasian individuals in Russia who were aged roughly 6 to 100. Looked up from germline, CDR1 is MGHRA and CDR2 is YSYEKL. The V gene lost 6 bases and the J gene lost 8 bases, with 22 bases spanning the gap. The CDR3 is 15 amino acids. This entry is derived from a study of blood T cells in healthy people across ages. With a J-beta primer mix and a sample-barcoded 5' primer, a second PCR ran about 7 to 11 cycles. TCRdb re-called the 5' RACE reads with MiXCR, one entry per CDR3 protein. The table includes hundreds of thousands of distinct CDR3 sequences, roughly 32% detected once.

The material sequenced was blood. The TCR originated in a woman of 80 years or more in good health. The rearrangement joins TRBV4-1 to TRBJ1-2, with a tentative D call TRBD1 (5 bases). CDR3 loop: CASSSTDRGVWGYTF. CDR3 sequence (DNA): TGCGCCAGCAGTTCCACCGACAGAGGGGTATGGGGCTACACCTTC.